These T cell receptor beta chains were read from a single sample in a study of somatic mutations in cytotoxic T cells in rheumatoid arthritis. This table comes from immunoSEQ multiplex PCR, and its TCRdb copy is limited to in-frame clones, with some not included. The sample records roughly 4,200 clones, about 89% being singletons. The sample consisted of CD8+ T cells sorted from blood. The source is a woman in her 70s with rheumatoid arthritis. Each CDR3 is given with its conserved first and last residue. D genes are given only for firm matches. Clone size appears in some rows only: once, few, many, or a class for an expanded clone.

clone_size,v_call,j_call,cdr3_length,d_call,cdr3_nt,cdr3_aa
NA,TRBV5-6,TRBJ2-7,12,NA,TGTGCCAGCAGCTTGGGAGTCTACGAGCAGTACTTC,CASSLGVYEQYF
NA,TRBV4-1,TRBJ2-7,16,TRBD2,TGCGCCAGCAGCCAACGCGGACTAGCGGGAGGGAACGAGCAGTACTTC,CASSQRGLAGGNEQYF
NA,TRBV11-2,TRBJ2-1,16,NA,TGTGCCAGCAGCTTAGCTGGGCGGGGGCATCGGGATGAGCAGTTCTTC,CASSLAGRGHRDEQFF
once,TRBV7-3,TRBJ2-1,13,NA,TGTGCCAGCAGCCCGGACAGCTACAATGAGCAGTTCTTC,CASSPDSYNEQFF
NA,TRBV7-6,TRBJ2-7,16,NA,TGTGCCAGCAGCTTAAGATCTTTGGGCGAACGGAACGAGCAGTACTTC,CASSLRSLGERNEQYF
NA,TRBV4-2,TRBJ2-2,19,TRBD2,TGTGCCAGCAGCCAAGAAGCCCTAGCGGGGGGGCCGAAGACCGGGGAGCTGTTTTTT,CASSQEALAGGPKTGELFF
NA,TRBV2,TRBJ1-5,14,NA,TGTGCCAGCAGTGAAGAGACAGGCAATCAGCCCCAGCATTTT,CASSEETGNQPQHF
NA,TRBV6-5,TRBJ2-1,14,TRBD1,TGTGCCAGCAGTAGACAGGGCTCCTACAATGAGCAGTTCTTC,CASSRQGSYNEQFF
NA,TRBV28,TRBJ1-5,16,NA,TGTGCCAGCAGTTCTACCCCGGGCAGGGGCGATCAGCCCCAGCATTTT,CASSSTPGRGDQPQHF
NA,TRBV15,TRBJ2-4,14,NA,TGTGCCACCAGCCGGGTCTCAGCCAAAAACATTCAGTACTTC,CATSRVSAKNIQYF
NA,TRBV27,TRBJ1-1,14,TRBD1,TGTGCCAGCAGGGCGACAGGGACCAACACTGAAGCTTTCTTT,CASRATGTNTEAFF
NA,TRBV27,TRBJ1-1,15,TRBD1,TGTGCCAGCAGTTTATTCGGGACAGGCGCCACTGAAGCTTTCTTT,CASSLFGTGATEAFF
NA,TRBV29-1,TRBJ2-5,14,NA,TGCAGCGTTGATGCGGGGGCGTTCCAAGAGACCCAGTACTTC,CSVDAGAFQETQYF
NA,TRBV27,TRBJ1-2,19,TRBD1,TGTGCCAGCGAAGAACTCCCAGGACAGGTTAGTTATTCCAACTATGGCTACACCTTC,CASEELPGQVSYSNYGYTF
NA,TRBV9,TRBJ1-5,15,TRBD1,TGTGCCAGCAGCCCCTGGGACAGGGTTGGACAGCCCCAGCATTTT,CASSPWDRVGQPQHF
NA,TRBV6-5,TRBJ2-3,15,TRBD2,TGTGCCAGCAGGTCAGGACTAGCGGGAGGCGATACGCAGTATTTT,CASRSGLAGGDTQYF
NA,TRBV4-2,TRBJ2-1,13,NA,TGTGCCAGCAGCCCGTGGGGGGACTATGAGCAGTTCTTC,CASSPWGDYEQFF
NA,TRBV4-1,TRBJ1-1,15,TRBD1,TGCGCCAGCAGCCTGCCAGGGGGATCGAACACTGAAGCTTTCTTT,CASSLPGGSNTEAFF
NA,TRBV5-1,TRBJ1-1,13,NA,TGCGCCAGCAGGGACGGGGTGAACACTGAAGCTTTCTTT,CASRDGVNTEAFF
NA,TRBV6-5,TRBJ2-7,14,TRBD1,TGTGCCAGCAGTTGGACGACAGGGTCCTACGAGCAGTACTTC,CASSWTTGSYEQYF
NA,TRBV29-1,TRBJ2-7,14,TRBD2,TGCAGCGTTGCTGCGGGGGGTCGATTTTACGAGCAGTACTTC,CSVAAGGRFYEQYF
NA,TRBV19,TRBJ2-7,13,NA,TGTGCCAGTAGCCAAACAAGGCGGTACGAGCAGTACTTC,CASSQTRRYEQYF
once,TRBV12-5,TRBJ2-7,13,NA,TGTGCTAGTGGTTCCTCCTCCGCCTACGAGCAGTACTTC,CASGSSSAYEQYF
NA,TRBV28,TRBJ2-7,14,TRBD1,TGTGCCAGCAGTTTACCTGGGACAGCATACGAGCAGTACTTC,CASSLPGTAYEQYF
NA,TRBV5-6,TRBJ2-2,15,TRBD2,TGTGCCAGCAGCTTGGGGCTAGCGGGTACCGGGGAGCTGTTTTTT,CASSLGLAGTGELFF